This T cell receptor beta chain is from a study of blood T cell repertoires in COVID-19. About the study: Nucleic acid was either cDNA or gDNA, and it came from T cells, B-cell-depleted T cells, or PBMCs.

Profiling relied on immunoSEQ multiplex PCR, and the TCRdb table lists in-frame clones only, not all of them. The sample consists of 150,000 to 170,000 clones, 65% to 90% of them appearing once. This CDR3 region has 16 residues. V lost 6 bases and J lost 0, with 12 bases in between. CDR1 is LGHDT, CDR2 YNNKEL, per germline (reference sequence). Seattle researchers signed up patients amid active infection and tracked them longitudinally. Sequencing was done on a sample of peripheral blood. This sequence joins TRBV3-1 (or the pseudogene TRBV3-2) and TRBJ2-6, with a possible D match to TRBD1 (6 bases). The clonotype comes from a woman in her sixties or seventies with COVID-19, enrolled during active disease. The CDR3 reads CASSRGHHSGANVLTF. DNA of the CDR3: TGTGCCAGCAGTAGGGGACATCACTCTGGGGCCAACGTCCTGACTTTC.